This T cell receptor beta chain derives from a study of T cells in women clearing cervical HPV infection. Across the study: Donors had HPV16-related CIN3 or worse; 2 had invasive cancer.

This table comes from immunoSEQ multiplex PCR, and its TCRdb copy is limited to in-frame clones, with some not included. Seen in this sample are some 30,000 clones; the ten most common clones hold 4.3%. In the case of this clone: The sequenced fragment ends 3 residues before the CDR3 boundary, so the rest is inferred from the germline J gene.

Trimming stripped 5 bases from V and 6 bases from J, with 13 bases between. The CDR3 length is 13 residues. Germline CDR1 is MNHEY and CDR2 is SVGEGT. The rearrangement joins TRBV6-2 or TRBV6-3 to TRBJ1-2; D is possibly TRBD1 (6 bases). This clonotype was obtained from a woman aged 18 to 69 with a cervical HPV16 infection that either progressed to CIN3+ or cleared (not recorded which). The sample comprised blood buffy coat. The covered CDR3 bases are TGTGCCAGCAGTCGCCTCGACAGGAATGGC. It codes for CASSRLDRNG. In full, the CDR3 reads CASSRLDRNGYTF.